This T cell receptor (beta chain) was sequenced during a study of blood T cell repertoires in COVID-19 (dated by TCRdb to 2018 to 2021). Notes on the research overall: Collaborator samples came from the United States, Italy and Spain and covered acute and convalescent phases of COVID-19. The material from the prospective study consisted of cDNA or gDNA derived from T cells, B-cell-depleted T cells, or PBMCs. Subjects who had been exposed to COVID-19, were actively infected with it, or had recovered from it provided the deeply sampled blood TCRbeta repertoires that made up the dataset. The repertoires were released in a freely available public database meant as a resource for research on the immune response to SARS-CoV-2. The samples were drawn from the first 160 participants of the ongoing ImmuneRACE study and from 950 to 1,500 subjects provided by 6 global collaborators. Sample metadata almost always included a de-identified subject ID, COVID-19 status, age in years and sex. Where HLA class I and class II types were available, the types were taken from metadata supplied by the sample provider, not from assay-based typing.

Overall study results and their limits: How much clinical and demographic metadata was included differed by source and by participant, and the metadata was provided uncurated.

Each collaborating institution followed its own protocols to collect whole blood in K2EDTA tubes. For TCRbeta analysis, collaborators shipped samples as frozen whole blood, isolated PBMCs, or DNA extracted from either of those sample types. Trimming costs V 3 bases and J 7 bases, and their ends lie 8 bases apart. CDR1 and CDR2 are drawn from the germline V gene: SGHRS, YFSETQ. CDR3 length: 12 amino acids, cysteine to phenylalanine. Of all the DNA, just the CDR3 is kept, 36 bases in frame from base 1. TCRbeta CDR3 regions were amplified from genomic DNA using the immunoSEQ Assay, a bias-controlled multiplex PCR. For the original study's pipeline: The number of nucleated cells in each sample was estimated from the amplification of reference gene primers within the assay. To quantify the absolute abundance of each unique TCRbeta CDR3 rearrangement, sequence reads were collapsed and filtered. For each sample, productive Simpson clonality was calculated by taking the square root of Simpson's diversity index across productive rearrangements. TCRdb retrieved this table from immuneACCESS and kept in-frame rearrangements only. Not all clones are present; in checked studies, unresolved V genes account for under half, and no reason is known for the remainder. The DNA gave D and trimming, while V, J and clone size come from that table. Within this sample are more than 100,000 clones, with over 75% of them counted one time only. The ten largest account for over 10% of the sample.

With regard to this clone: What antigen it recognizes has not been identified. Qualities for individual bases were not recorded, and no much larger clone is one base off.

The sequence was collected from a human donor in a cohort sampled during active or convalescent COVID-19. The rearrangement combines TRBV5-1 with TRBJ1-5; confidence is insufficient to name the D gene. Sequenced material: peripheral blood. The CDR3 region: CASSYLGQPQHF. The nucleotide sequence is given as TGCGCCAGCAGCTACCTAGGACAGCCCCAGCATTTT. The CDR3, completed at both ends by the reference TRBV5-1 and TRBJ1-5 genes, gives the full variable domain KAGVTQTPRYLIKTRGQQVTLSCSPISGHRSVSWYQQTPGQGLQFLFEYFSETQRNKGNFPGRFSGRQFSNSRSEMNVSTLELGDSALYLCASSYLGQPQHFGDGTRLSIL.